A selection of T cell receptor beta chains follows, all from one sample in a study of CD8 T cells in Susac syndrome. MiXCR, applied by TCRdb to the immunoSEQ multiplex PCR reads, yields one record per CDR3 protein. The table lists 150,000 to 200,000 distinct CDR3 sequences, 90% to 95% of them singletons. Material: CD4+ T cells from PBMCs. The receptors shown here come from a human donor in good health. CDR3s include the opening cysteine and the closing phenylalanine or tryptophan. Each record gives: D gene, V gene, clone size, J gene, CDR3 DNA, CDR3 protein. D genes are given only for firm matches. The size entry is marked missing in some rows and otherwise reads once, few, many or a size class.

-	TRBV20-1	-	TRBJ2-1	TGCAGTGCTAAGATCTTTGAGCAGTTCTTC	CSAKIFEQFF
TRBD1	TRBV29-1	-	TRBJ1-2	TGCAGCGTTGTTAAACAGGGGGCGCGGGATGGCTACACCTTC	CSVVKQGARDGYTF
TRBD1	TRBV5-1	-	TRBJ1-6	TGCGCCAGCAGCAGCGGACAGGGGGTAGGGAATTCACCCCTCCACTTT	CASSSGQGVGNSPLHF
TRBD1	TRBV5-1	-	TRBJ2-3	TGCGCCAGCAGCGCTGGGACAGGGGGCACAGATACGCAGTATTTT	CASSAGTGGTDTQYF
-	TRBV3-1	-	TRBJ2-2	TGTGCCAGCAGCCAGGGGGATGGCGGGGAGCTGTTTTTT	CASSQGDGGELFF
TRBD1	TRBV29-1	-	TRBJ2-1	TGCAGCGTCGGACAGGGAGGCAATGAGCAGTTCTTC	CSVGQGGNEQFF
TRBD1	TRBV29-1	-	TRBJ1-6	TGCAGCGTTCGACAGGGTGGCTCCTATAATTCACCCCTCCACTTT	CSVRQGGSYNSPLHF
-	TRBV7-9	-	TRBJ2-7	TGTGCCAGCAGCTTAGGGGTTAGCGAGCAGTACTTC	CASSLGVSEQYF
-	TRBV20-1	-	TRBJ2-5	TGCAGTGCCACCCCAGGAGGGGCGCAAGAGACCCAGTACTTC	CSATPGGAQETQYF
-	TRBV7-9	-	TRBJ1-1	TGTGCCAGCAGCTCGCAAAACACTGAAGCTTTCTTT	CASSSQNTEAFF
TRBD1	TRBV7-2	-	TRBJ2-7	TGTGCCAGCAGCCCCGACAGGGCTAGCTCCTACGAGCAGTACTTC	CASSPDRASSYEQYF
TRBD1	TRBV5-1	once	TRBJ2-1	TGCGCCAGCAGCTTGGACAGGGGGCCGCAGTTCTTC	CASSLDRGPQFF
-	TRBV5-1	-	TRBJ2-3	TGCGCCAGCACGGGCGGGGAGAGCACAGATACGCAGTATTTT	CASTGGESTDTQYF
-	TRBV28	-	TRBJ2-2	TGTGCCAGCATGGGCGGGAACACCGGGGAGCTGTTTTTT	CASMGGNTGELFF
-	TRBV7-2	-	TRBJ1-2	TGTGCCAGCAGCTTAGGACAATGGGGCTACACCTTC	CASSLGQWGYTF
-	TRBV20-1	-	TRBJ2-7	TGCAGTGCTGCCAAACAGGGACCTCTGGGAGAGCAGTACTTC	CSAAKQGPLGEQYF
TRBD1	TRBV27	-	TRBJ2-5	TGTGCCAGCAGACGGACAGGGTCCGGAGAGACCCAGTACTTC	CASRRTGSGETQYF
-	TRBV13	once	TRBJ1-1	TGTGCCAGCAGCTTCGACGCGGGGACTGAAGCTTTCTTT	CASSFDAGTEAFF
TRBD1	TRBV5-1	-	TRBJ1-2	TGCGCCAGCAGCTTGGAGACAGGGAGGAACTATGGCTACACCTTC	CASSLETGRNYGYTF
-	TRBV18	-	TRBJ1-5	TGTGCCAGCTCACCACCGGGGGGGTCTAGCAATCAGCCCCAGCATTTT	CASSPPGGSSNQPQHF
-	TRBV30	-	TRBJ1-1	TGTGCCTGGAGCCAGGGGAATACTGAAGCTTTCTTT	CAWSQGNTEAFF
-	TRBV20-1	-	TRBJ1-1	TGCAGTGCTAGTTACGGATACGGTGCTTTCTTT	CSASYGYGAFF
-	TRBV7-6	-	TRBJ1-6	TGTGCCAGCAGCAAACAGGCCGGGGAGTCACCCCTCCACTTT	CASSKQAGESPLHF
-	TRBV15	-	TRBJ1-5	TGTGCCACCAGCAGAGATACTTTAGGGGCTTATCAGCCCCAGCATTTT	CATSRDTLGAYQPQHF
-	TRBV15	-	TRBJ2-1	TGTGCCACCAGCAGAGCGCACAGGGTGAATGAGCAGTTCTTC	CATSRAHRVNEQFF